The 21 T cell receptor beta chains below all came from one sample that was sequenced in a study of kidney transplant recipient with SARS-CoV-2 infection. TCRdb recomputed calls from the reads with MiXCR, one row per CDR3 protein. This sample has fewer than 250,000 distinct CDR3 sequences, with around 28% found just once. This sample comprised a blood sample, obtained at baseline and between days 110 and 120 from a kidney transplant recipient. The receptors were sampled from a male patient aged 30 to 39 who had COVID-19 and was a kidney transplant recipient. Some of these T cells may belong to the graft donor.

This clonotype was seen repeatedly, ten times or more. The rearrangement joins TRBV20-1 to TRBJ2-5; D not resolved. The V end was cut by 3 bases, the J end by 5 bases, with 13 bases between. CDR1 DFQATT and CDR2 SNEGSKA come from the germline V gene (reference sequence). This CDR3 has 13 amino acids. CDR3 residues: CSARVAEWETQYF. Here the CDR3 DNA reads TGCAGTGCTAGGGTGGCTGAGTGGGAGACCCAGTACTTC.

This clonotype occurred many times. The genes are TRBV5-1 and TRBJ1-1; 7 bases map to TRBD1. The CDR3 loop spans 14 amino acids. Germline CDR1 and CDR2: SGHRS and YFSETQ. The trim removed 3 bases at V and 6 bases at J, leaving 8 bases unmatched. For the CDR3, the DNA is TGCGCCAGCAGCTCGACAGGGTCGGTCGCTGAAGCTTTCTTT. It yields the protein CASSSTGSVAEAFF.

This clonotype was counted at least ten times. V is TRBV20-1 and J is TRBJ1-2; no clear D gene. Trimming shortened V by 3 bases and J by 7 bases, and 15 bases separated the two germline ends. CDR1 and CDR2 (germline): DFQATT, SNEGSKA (reference sequence). This CDR3 spans 13 amino acids. CDR3 in DNA: TGCAGTGCTAGTGAAGGACCGGTCAGTGGCTACACCTTC. This codes for CSASEGPVSGYTF.

This clonotype was recorded at least ten times. J is TRBJ2-2 and V is TRBV3-1; D remains unclear. This CDR3 region has 18 residues. The V end was cut by 5 bases, the J end by 5 bases, with 24 bases between. Germline CDR1 and CDR2: LGHDT and YNNKEL (reference sequence). CDR3 coding DNA: TGTGCCAGCAGCAACGCGTGTCCCATTTCAGGCTTGACCGGGGAGCTGTTTTTT. It codes for CASSNACPISGLTGELFF.

This clonotype was seen ten or more times. This chain joins TRBV5-1 and TRBJ1-2; D gene unclear. The CDR3 extends over 16 amino acids. V was shortened by 7 bases and J by 4 bases, with 23 bases between the two germline ends. Germline lookup yields CDR1 SGHRS and CDR2 YFSETQ. DNA for the CDR3: TGCGCCAGCGGAGACTCATCGGTTCGAAAGACCTATGGCTACACCTTC. Its translation: CASGDSSVRKTYGYTF. Supplemented by reference TRBV5-1 and TRBJ1-2, the full variable domain reads KAGVTQTPRYLIKTRGQQVTLSCSPISGHRSVSWYQQTPGQGLQFLFEYFSETQRNKGNFPGRFSGRQFSNSRSEMNVSTLELGDSALYLCASGDSSVRKTYGYTFGSGTRLTVV.

This clonotype was picked up many times. The genes are TRBV7-4 and TRBJ1-2, with no clear D. Trimming cost V 5 bases and J 4 bases, with 23 bases left between them. The CDR3 loop spans 17 amino acids. From germline, CDR1 is SGHVT and CDR2 SQSDAQ. The chain's CDR3 is CASSETTSARKTYGYTF. CDR3 DNA: TGTGCCAGCAGCGAAACTACTTCAGCTCGAAAGACCTATGGCTACACCTTC.

About this clonotype itself: A read error is possible here, since a much larger clone lies one base away. The gene calls are TRBV24-1 and TRBJ1-2, with D unclear. Trimming stripped 5 bases from V and 7 bases from J, with 25 bases between. Germline CDR1 reads KGHDR; CDR2 reads SFDVKD. This CDR3 contains 17 residues. In DNA form, the CDR3 reads TGTGCCACCAGTGGCTCAGTTAGTACCAGAAAGACCTGTGGCTACACCTTC. Protein: CATSGSVSTRKTCGYTF.

This clonotype was counted at least ten times. The genes are TRBV28 and TRBJ1-2; the D is unclear. Germline-derived CDR1 and CDR2 are MDHEN and SYDVKM. The CDR3 loop spans 16 amino acids. V shed 3 bases and J shed 8 bases, with 22 bases lying between them. The CDR3 region is CASSFGWRASIDGYTF. The CDR3 coding sequence is TGTGCCAGCAGTTTCGGCTGGAGAGCCAGTATAGACGGCTACACCTTC.

This clonotype occurred many times. DNA for the CDR3: TGTGCCAGTAGTAGCCCGACAGGGGTTGAAAAACTGTTTTTT. Translation: CASSSPTGVEKLFF. This chain connects TRBV19 to TRBJ1-4; TRBD1 agrees at 8 bases. CDR3 size: 14 residues. Germline CDR1 LNHDA, CDR2 SQIVND (reference sequence). The V segment lost 4 bases and the J segment 7 bases; nucleotides outside the gene matches: 5.

This clonotype was detected ten times or more. The V and J genes are TRBV12-2 and TRBJ1-2. TRBV12-2 is described as a pseudogene. The CDR3 totals 17 residues. CDR3 loop: CASRLQTTPRKTYGYTF. The CDR3, as DNA: TGTGCAAGTCGCTTGCAAACGACTCCACGAAAGACCTATGGCTACACCTTC.

The chain carries TRBV20-1 and TRBJ2-2, with D possibly being TRBD1 (5 bases). V dropped 5 bases and J dropped 7 bases, with 14 bases sitting between them. This CDR3 comprises 13 residues. Germline values: CDR1 DFQATT, CDR2 SNEGSKA (reference sequence). The CDR3 is CSAPAGFGGELFF. Here the CDR3 DNA reads TGCAGTGCTCCGGCAGGGTTTGGCGGGGAGCTGTTTTTT.

This clonotype was seen only a few times. A read error may account for a junction end that differs from germline. The chain recombines TRBV11-2 with TRBJ2-7; 10 bases are a match to TRBD2. The CDR3 is made up of 17 amino acids. Germline V CDR1 and CDR2: SGHAT, FQNNGV. The CDR3 loop reads CTSSLGWTSGISYEQYF. CDR3 nucleotide sequence: TGTACCAGCAGCTTAGGATGGACTAGCGGCATATCCTACGAGCAGTACTTC.

This chain uses TRBV9 with TRBJ2-1; TRBD1 matches at 10 bases. The J segment lost 7 bases and the V segment lost 4 bases, leaving 8 bases of the junction unmatched. Germline loops: CDR1 SGDLS, CDR2 YYNGEE. This CDR3 comprises 15 residues. The DNA for the CDR3 is TGTGCCAGCAGCCAGACAGGGGGCGGGAAAAATGAGCAGTTCTTC. It codes for CASSQTGGGKNEQFF.

Comments on this clonotype: A much bigger clone sits one base away, suggesting this may be a read error. This chain uses TRBV7-8 with TRBJ2-7; D is ambiguous. The CDR3 is 13 amino acids. The germline V gene has CDR1 SGHVS and CDR2 FQNEAQ. Trimming took off 4 bases at V and 6 bases at J, with 13 bases between the two ends. The CDR3 protein is CASSSILLGEQYF. The CDR3 DNA reads as TGTGCCAGCAGCTCCATCTTGTTGGGCGAGCAGTACTTC.

This clonotype has ten or more counts. V and J are TRBV6-9 and TRBJ1-2; D remains unclear. Germline V gene lookup returns CDR1 MNHGY and CDR2 SVAAGI. The CDR3 has 17 amino acids. V shed 5 bases and J shed 4 bases, with 23 bases lying between them. DNA for the CDR3: TGTGCCAGCAGTATTTGGAAGCCTTACGGAAAGACCTATGGCTACACCTTC. Protein: CASSIWKPYGKTYGYTF.

The chain has TRBV4-2 and TRBJ1-2; D is uncertain. The CDR3 loop spans 17 amino acids. The germline V gene encodes CDR1 LGHNA and CDR2 YNFKEQ. Trimming took 5 bases from V and 4 from J, leaving 23 bases between them. The CDR3 sequence is CASSFRSKGRKTYGYTF. Here the CDR3 DNA reads TGTGCCAGCAGCTTTCGGTCCAAAGGTCGAAAGACCTATGGCTACACCTTC.

This clonotype was found many times. This chain connects TRBV19 to TRBJ1-5; D remains ambiguous. Germline V gives CDR1 LNHDA, CDR2 SQIVND (reference sequence). Between the trimmed V and J ends, which lost 7 bases and 9 bases, there was a span of 13 bases. The CDR3 has 12 residues. Here the CDR3 reads CASTGGPGPQHF. As DNA, the CDR3 is TGTGCCAGTACGGGAGGGCCGGGGCCCCAGCATTTT.

This clonotype was seen many times. The chain joins TRBV20-1 to TRBJ2-7, with 7 bases identical to TRBD1. V trimming: 3 bases; J trimming: 3 bases; junction bases outside the gene matches: 5. Germline lookup yields CDR1 DFQATT and CDR2 SNEGSKA (reference sequence). There are 13 residues in the CDR3. CDR3 amino acids: CSASGDRNYEQYV. DNA of the CDR3: TGCAGTGCTAGTGGGGACAGAAACTACGAGCAGTACGTC.

Comments on this clonotype: This may come from a read error, since a much larger clone is one base off. This sequence joins TRBV19 and TRBJ1-3; TRBD1 agrees at 9 bases. Germline V gene data show CDR1 as LNHDA and CDR2 as SQIVND (reference sequence). This CDR3 has 17 amino acids. The DNA for the CDR3 is TGTGCCAGTAGTACAACCCCGGGACAGGGACCTGGAAACACCATGTATTTT. It specifies CASSTTPGQGPGNTMYF.

This clonotype was seen at least ten times. DNA of the CDR3: TGTGCCAGCAGTTTGACACAGGATAGCTCCTACGAGCAGTACTTC. Its protein is CASSLTQDSSYEQYF. The gene calls are TRBV28 and TRBJ2-7; TRBD1 might be the D (5 bases). Per germline, CDR1 MDHEN and CDR2 SYDVKM. V lost 3 bases and J lost 0, with 12 bases in between. This CDR3 contains 15 residues.

With regard to this clonotype: This clone may be a read error of a much larger clone one base away. The chain has TRBV6-5 and TRBJ1-3; D is undetermined. V lost 9 bases to trimming and J lost 0 bases, with 15 bases between them. Germline values: CDR1 MNHEY, CDR2 SVGAGI. CDR3 size: 15 residues. CDR3 in amino acids: CARSAGILSGNTIYF. Written as DNA, the CDR3 is TGTGCCAGAAGTGCCGGGATCCTCTCTGGAAACACCATATATTTT.